The 2 T cell receptor beta chains presented below share a single source sample, sequenced in a study of T-cell reconstitution after alpha-beta-depleted transplantation in children. TCRbeta library construction was performed incorporating unique molecular identifiers. TCRdb redid the calling of the PCR reads with MiXCR, one entry per CDR3 protein. Among some 390,000 distinct CDR3 sequences listed, around 21% were seen once. Material: PBMCs from the stem cell graft donor, obtained from the stem cell graft. These receptors were collected from a human donor who donated a stem cell graft to a child with acute myeloid leukemia.

This chain joins TRBV5-5 and TRBJ2-1, with 7 bases matching TRBD1. The length of the CDR3 is 14 residues. The V and J ends lost 0 bases and 7 bases, in that order; junction bases with no gene match: 4. Germline V gene sequence: CDR1 SGHKS, CDR2 YYEKEE (reference sequence). Here the CDR3 reads CASSLEGQSNEQFF. The CDR3 DNA reads TGTGCCAGCAGCTTGGAGGGACAGTCTAATGAGCAGTTCTTC.

The J gene is TRBJ2-1, the V gene TRBV7-6; no definite D call. V gave up 5 bases and J gave up 3 bases, with 23 bases separating them. This CDR3 region has 18 residues. Looked up from germline, CDR1 is SGHVS and CDR2 is FNYEAQ. CDR3 sequence: CASSRRTPQRINYNEQFF. CDR3 DNA sequence: TGTGCCAGCAGCCGCCGAACCCCTCAGCGAATTAACTACAATGAGCAGTTCTTC.